A selection of T cell receptor beta chains follows, all from one sample in a study of T-cell reconstitution after alpha-beta-depleted transplantation in children. One entry per CDR3 protein results from TCRdb running MiXCR on the PCR reads. This table holds about 1,000,000 distinct CDR3 sequences, roughly 29% found once. Sequenced material: PBMCs, mostly from graft donor cells, taken 360 days after TCRalphabeta/CD19-depleted stem cell transplant. All receptors come from a boy less than two years old who had a stem cell transplant for SCID, so the T cells may come from the graft donor. The CDR3 runs from the conserved cysteine through the conserved F or W. The D gene is left open where the match is weak. Some rows mark clone size as missing; the rest say once, few, many or name a class of expanded clone.

D | size | J | V | DNA | CDR3
TRBD2 | few | TRBJ2-5 | TRBV27 | TGTGCCAGCAGTTCGGGACTAGTGAGGGAGACCCAGTACTTC | CASSSGLVRETQYF
- | - | TRBJ2-1 | TRBV7-2 | TGTGCCAGCTCCGACCACAAACCCCAGGAATTC | CASSDHKPQEF
TRBD1 | few | TRBJ2-5 | TRBV5-1 | TGCGCCAGCAGCCTGGGACAGGGGTGGTACGAGACCCAGTACTTC | CASSLGQGWYETQYF
TRBD1 | - | TRBJ1-1 | TRBV10-3 | TGTGCCATCAGACGCGACAGGGGTGGCACTGAAGCTTTCTTT | CAIRRDRGGTEAFF
TRBD2 | - | TRBJ2-5 | TRBV12-5 | TGTGCTAGTGGTCCCGGACTAGCCTCCTCAGAGACCCAGTACTTC | CASGPGLASSETQYF
TRBD1 | - | TRBJ2-7 | TRBV25-1 | TGTGCCAGCAGCGAGACAGGGGCTCTCTACGAGCAGTACTTC | CASSETGALYEQYF
- | few | TRBJ2-1 | TRBV12-3/TRBV12-4 | TGTGCCAGCAGTACGGGTGGTCGGCAGTTCTTC | CASSTGGRQFF
- | few | TRBJ2-5 | TRBV29-1 | TGCAGCGTTTCCCCGGCCAGAGGGGTCGAAGAGACCCAGTACTTC | CSVSPARGVEETQYF
TRBD2 | - | TRBJ2-1 | TRBV2 | TGTGCCAGCAGTGGGTCGACTAGCGGGGACATCTACAATGAGCAGTTCTTC | CASSGSTSGDIYNEQFF
- | few | TRBJ1-5 | TRBV6-5 | TGTGCCAGCAGTACTGGACAGTCAGGTAATCAGCCCCAGCATTTT | CASSTGQSGNQPQHF
- | - | TRBJ2-5 | TRBV11-2 | TGTGCCAGCAGCTTAGGGCGGGGGCCCCTCCAAGAGACCCAGTACTTC | CASSLGRGPLQETQYF
- | few | TRBJ2-3 | TRBV20-1 | TGCAGTGCGCCTACTAGCACAGATACGCAGTATTTT | CSAPTSTDTQYF
- | - | TRBJ2-2 | TRBV30 | TGTGCCACTGCCGGGGACTCGAACACCGGGGAGCTGTTTTTT | CATAGDSNTGELFF
- | few | TRBJ1-1 | TRBV11-1 | TGTGCCAGCAGCCTCTACGGGAGGGCCATGAACACTGAAGCTTTCTTT | CASSLYGRAMNTEAFF
- | few | TRBJ1-5 | TRBV4-2 | TGTGCCAGCAGCCATAAGGATCAGCCCCAGCATTTT | CASSHKDQPQHF
TRBD1 | - | TRBJ2-6 | TRBV18 | TGTGCCAGCTCACCACAGAAGGGGGCCGGAGGGGCCAACGTCCTGACTTTC | CASSPQKGAGGANVLTF